This TCR beta chain was sequenced for a study of OX40 agonist ivuxolimab in advanced cancers. As for the study in general: Patients were dosed with the agonistic anti-OX40 (CD134) antibody ivuxolimab. At doses from 0.01 to 10 mg/kg, patients were given intravenous ivuxolimab every 2 weeks. Therapy given before enrollment (anti-PD-1, anti-PD-L1 or anti-CTLA-4) was allowed, and around 40% had some.

Regarding this clone: This CDR3 is also generated by other DNA sequences in the sample.

Some clones are missing from TCRdb's copy, which holds only in-frame ones; the method was immunoSEQ multiplex PCR. The sample comprises tens of thousands of clones, roughly 94% of which are singletons, and around 12% rests with the top ten. The CDR3 totals 13 residues. V was clipped by 5 bases and J by 4 bases; unmatched bases: 3. Per germline, CDR1 MDHEN and CDR2 SYDVKM. V usage is TRBV28 and J usage is TRBJ2-7; 9 positions match TRBD1. The sample in question was CD4+ or CD8+ T cells sorted from blood, obtained in a trial of the OX40 agonist ivuxolimab. This TCR was recovered from an adult with an advanced solid tumor such as melanoma, head and neck, liver or kidney cancer. The CDR3 coding sequence is TGTGCCAGCAGTCTTGGGACAGGGTACGAGCAGTACTTC. This gives the protein CASSLGTGYEQYF.